This T cell receptor (beta chain) was recovered during a study of blood T cell repertoires in COVID-19. Across the study: Donors in the United States, Italy and Spain gave samples during acute or convalescent COVID-19. The analysed material was cDNA or gDNA that came from T cells, B-cell-depleted T cells, or PBMCs.

In Seattle, patients joined the study during active infection and were tracked longitudinally. Some clones are missing from TCRdb's copy, which holds only in-frame ones; the method was immunoSEQ multiplex PCR. The repertoire includes a few hundred thousand clones, roughly four fifths of them detected once, and approximately 15% sits in the top ten. The clonotype comes from a person between 70 and 80 years old with COVID-19, enrolled during active disease. Material for sequencing was peripheral blood.

For the CDR3, the DNA is TGTGCCAGCAGCTTCCGGACACGCGACGGGGAGCTGTTTTTT. Protein product: CASSFRTRDGELFF. The chain links TRBV5-4 to TRBJ2-2; D perhaps matches TRBD1 (5 bases). V lost 2 bases and J 7 bases, leaving 12 bases between the germline ends. Germline CDR1 and CDR2: SGHNT and YYREEE (reference sequence). The CDR3 runs 14 residues.